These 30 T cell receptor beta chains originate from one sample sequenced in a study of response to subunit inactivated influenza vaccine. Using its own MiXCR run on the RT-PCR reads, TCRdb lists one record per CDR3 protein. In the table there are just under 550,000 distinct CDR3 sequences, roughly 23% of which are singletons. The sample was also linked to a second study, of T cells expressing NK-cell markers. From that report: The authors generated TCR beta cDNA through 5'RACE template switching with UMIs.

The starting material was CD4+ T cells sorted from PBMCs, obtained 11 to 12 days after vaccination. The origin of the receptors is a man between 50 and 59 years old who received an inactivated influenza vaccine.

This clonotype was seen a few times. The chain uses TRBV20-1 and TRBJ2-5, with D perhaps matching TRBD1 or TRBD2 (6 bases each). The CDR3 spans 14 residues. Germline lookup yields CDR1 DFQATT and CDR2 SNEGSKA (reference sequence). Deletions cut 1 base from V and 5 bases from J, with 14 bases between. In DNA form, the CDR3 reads TGCAGTGCTAGAGTAGGGGGGTGGCTGGAGACCCAGTACTTC. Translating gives CSARVGGWLETQYF.

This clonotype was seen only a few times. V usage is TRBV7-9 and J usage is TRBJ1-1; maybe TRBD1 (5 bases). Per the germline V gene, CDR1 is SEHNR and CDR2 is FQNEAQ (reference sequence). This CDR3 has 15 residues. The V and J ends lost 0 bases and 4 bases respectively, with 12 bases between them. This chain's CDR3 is CASSLAAGMSTEAFF. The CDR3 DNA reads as TGTGCCAGCAGCTTAGCGGCAGGGATGAGCACTGAAGCTTTCTTT.

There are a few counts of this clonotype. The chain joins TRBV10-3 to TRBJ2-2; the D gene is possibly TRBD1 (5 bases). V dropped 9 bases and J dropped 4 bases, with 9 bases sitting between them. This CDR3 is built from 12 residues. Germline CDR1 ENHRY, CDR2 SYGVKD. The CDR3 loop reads CAIRDSTGELFF. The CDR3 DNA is TGTGCCATTAGAGACAGCACCGGGGAGCTGTTTTTT.

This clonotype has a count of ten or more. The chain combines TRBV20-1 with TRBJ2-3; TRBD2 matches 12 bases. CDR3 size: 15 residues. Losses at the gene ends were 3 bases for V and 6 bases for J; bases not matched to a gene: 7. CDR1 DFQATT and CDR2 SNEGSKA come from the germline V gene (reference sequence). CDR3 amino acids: CSASRPSGGVDTQYF. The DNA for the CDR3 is TGCAGTGCTAGCCGCCCTAGCGGGGGGGTGGATACGCAGTATTTT.

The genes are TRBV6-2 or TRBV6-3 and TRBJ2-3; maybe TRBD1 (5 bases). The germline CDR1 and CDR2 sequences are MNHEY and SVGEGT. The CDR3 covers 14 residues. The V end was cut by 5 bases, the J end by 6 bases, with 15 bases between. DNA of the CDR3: TGTGCCAGCAGTCTCTTGGGGCCGGGTGATACGCAGTATTTT. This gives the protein CASSLLGPGDTQYF.

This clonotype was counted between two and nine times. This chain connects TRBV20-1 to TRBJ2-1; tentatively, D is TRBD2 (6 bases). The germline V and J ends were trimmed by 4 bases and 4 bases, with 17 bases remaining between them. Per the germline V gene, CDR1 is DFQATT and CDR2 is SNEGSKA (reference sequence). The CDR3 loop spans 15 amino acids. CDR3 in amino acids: CSATDGRVTYNEQFF. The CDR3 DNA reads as TGCAGTGCTACCGACGGGAGAGTAACTTACAATGAGCAGTTCTTC.

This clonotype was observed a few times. The CDR3 nucleotides are TGCAGTGCTAGTGCCCAAGAGACCCAGTACTTC. It is translated as CSASAQETQYF. The rearrangement uses TRBV20-1 and TRBJ2-5; D gene uncertain. The V gene's germline CDR1 is DFQATT and CDR2 SNEGSKA (reference sequence). The CDR3 length is 11 residues. V lost 3 bases to trimming and J lost 1 base, with 3 bases between them.

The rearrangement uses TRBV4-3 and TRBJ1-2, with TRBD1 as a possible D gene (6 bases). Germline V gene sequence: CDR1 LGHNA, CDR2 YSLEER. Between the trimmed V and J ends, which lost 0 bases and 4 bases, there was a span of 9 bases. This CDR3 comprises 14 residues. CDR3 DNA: TGCGCCAGCAGCCAAGACCAGGGGACCTATGGCTACACCTTC. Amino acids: CASSQDQGTYGYTF.

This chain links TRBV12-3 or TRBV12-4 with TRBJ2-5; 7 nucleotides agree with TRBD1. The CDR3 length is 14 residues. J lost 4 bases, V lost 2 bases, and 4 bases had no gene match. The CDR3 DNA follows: TGTGCCAGCAGTTTAAGGGACAGCCGAGAGACCCAGTACTTC. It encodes CASSLRDSRETQYF.

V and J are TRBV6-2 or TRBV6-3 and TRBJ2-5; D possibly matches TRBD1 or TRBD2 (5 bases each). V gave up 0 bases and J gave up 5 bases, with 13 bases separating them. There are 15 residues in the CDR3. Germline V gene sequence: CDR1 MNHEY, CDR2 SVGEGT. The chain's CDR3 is CASSYSGTQMETQYF. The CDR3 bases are TGTGCCAGCAGTTACTCTGGGACCCAGATGGAGACCCAGTACTTC.

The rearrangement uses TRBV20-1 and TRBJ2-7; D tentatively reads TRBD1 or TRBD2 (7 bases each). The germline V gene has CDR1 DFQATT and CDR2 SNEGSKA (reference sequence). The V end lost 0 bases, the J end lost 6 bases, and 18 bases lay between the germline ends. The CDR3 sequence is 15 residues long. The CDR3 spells CSARDGRGPNLEQYF. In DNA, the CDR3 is TGCAGTGCTAGAGATGGGAGGGGGCCCAATCTCGAGCAGTACTTC.

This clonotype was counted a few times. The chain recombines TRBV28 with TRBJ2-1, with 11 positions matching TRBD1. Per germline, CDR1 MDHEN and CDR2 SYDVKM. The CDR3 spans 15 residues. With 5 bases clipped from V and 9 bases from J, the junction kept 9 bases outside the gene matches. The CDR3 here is CASSEGQGAGGEQFF. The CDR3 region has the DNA TGTGCCAGCAGTGAAGGACAGGGGGCAGGGGGTGAGCAGTTCTTC.

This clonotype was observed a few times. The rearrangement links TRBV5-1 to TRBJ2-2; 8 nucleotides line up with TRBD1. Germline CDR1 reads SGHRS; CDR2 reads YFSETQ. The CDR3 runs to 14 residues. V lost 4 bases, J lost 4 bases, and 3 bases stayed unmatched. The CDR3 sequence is CASSTGQATGELFF. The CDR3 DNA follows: TGCGCCAGCAGCACGGGACAGGCCACCGGGGAGCTGTTTTTT.

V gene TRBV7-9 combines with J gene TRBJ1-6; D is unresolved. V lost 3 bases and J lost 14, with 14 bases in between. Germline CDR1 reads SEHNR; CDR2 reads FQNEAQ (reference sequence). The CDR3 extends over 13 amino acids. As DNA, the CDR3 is TGTGCCAGCAGCTTCCAGGACGGTTTCTCCCTCCACTTT. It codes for CASSFQDGFSLHF.

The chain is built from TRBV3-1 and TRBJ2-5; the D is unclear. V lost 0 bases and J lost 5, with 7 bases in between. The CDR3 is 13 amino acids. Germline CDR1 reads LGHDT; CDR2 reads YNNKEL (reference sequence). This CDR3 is CASSQDHGETQYF. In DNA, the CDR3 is TGTGCCAGCAGCCAAGATCATGGGGAGACCCAGTACTTC.

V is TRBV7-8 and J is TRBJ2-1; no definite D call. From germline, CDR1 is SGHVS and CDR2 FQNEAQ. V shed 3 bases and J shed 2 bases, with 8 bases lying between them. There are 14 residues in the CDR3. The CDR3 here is CASSFRRAYNEQFF. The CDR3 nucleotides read TGTGCCAGCAGCTTTCGCCGGGCCTACAATGAGCAGTTCTTC.

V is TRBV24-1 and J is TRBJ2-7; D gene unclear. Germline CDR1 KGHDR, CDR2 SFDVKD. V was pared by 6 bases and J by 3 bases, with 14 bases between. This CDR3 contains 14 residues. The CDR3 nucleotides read TGTGCCACCAGTTCCGCAAACGACCGCTACGAGCAGTACTTC. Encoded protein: CATSSANDRYEQYF.

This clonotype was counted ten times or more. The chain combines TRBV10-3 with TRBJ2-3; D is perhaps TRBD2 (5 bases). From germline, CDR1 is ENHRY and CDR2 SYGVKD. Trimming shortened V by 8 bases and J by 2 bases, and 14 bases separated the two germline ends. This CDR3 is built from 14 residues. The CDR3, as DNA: TGTGCCATCCGGCGAGGGAGCGACACAGATACGCAGTATTTT. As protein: CAIRRGSDTDTQYF.

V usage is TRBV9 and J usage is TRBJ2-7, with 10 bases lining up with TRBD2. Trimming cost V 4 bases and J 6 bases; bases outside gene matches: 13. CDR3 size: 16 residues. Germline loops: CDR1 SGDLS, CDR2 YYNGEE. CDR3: CASSPGGASGRSEQYF. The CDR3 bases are TGTGCCAGCAGCCCAGGGGGGGCTAGCGGGAGAAGCGAGCAGTACTTC.

The CDR3: CASSVGILGLNTDTQYF. CDR3 sequence (DNA): TGTGCCAGCAGCGTAGGGATCTTGGGGCTGAACACAGATACGCAGTATTTT. The V and J genes are TRBV9 and TRBJ2-3, with D tentatively TRBD1 (5 bases). The CDR3 covers 17 residues. Germline CDR1 and CDR2: SGDLS and YYNGEE. Deletions cut 0 bases from V and 2 bases from J, with 16 bases between.

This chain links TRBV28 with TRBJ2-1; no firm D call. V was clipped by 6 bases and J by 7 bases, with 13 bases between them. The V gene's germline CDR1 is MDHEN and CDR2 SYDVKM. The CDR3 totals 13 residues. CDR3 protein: CASSLMVRNEQFF. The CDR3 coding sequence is TGTGCCAGCAGCCTGATGGTGCGTAATGAGCAGTTCTTC.

The CDR3 DNA follows: TGTGCCAGCACCGATATCGGAGAGACCCAGTACTTC. Its protein is CASTDIGETQYF. J is TRBJ2-5 and V is TRBV11-2, with D uncertain. The CDR3 contains 12 residues. Trimming pared 7 bases from V and 4 bases from J, leaving 10 bases between. From germline, CDR1 is SGHAT and CDR2 FQNNGV.

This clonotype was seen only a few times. As DNA, the CDR3 is TGTGCCAGCTCCTCCCTACCTAGCTACAATGAGCAGTTCTTC. Translating it yields CASSSLPSYNEQFF. The chain employs TRBV18 and TRBJ2-1; no firm D call. V was trimmed by 6 bases and J by 3 bases, leaving 12 bases between them. Looked up from germline, CDR1 is KGHSH and CDR2 is LQKENI. The CDR3 covers 14 residues.

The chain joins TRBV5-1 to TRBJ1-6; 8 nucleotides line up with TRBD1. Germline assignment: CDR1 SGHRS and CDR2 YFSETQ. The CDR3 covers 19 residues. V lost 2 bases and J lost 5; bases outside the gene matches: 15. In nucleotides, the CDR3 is TGCGCCAGCAGCTTTCTAGGTTCGGCCGGACAGGGTAATAATTCACCCCTCCACTTT. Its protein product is CASSFLGSAGQGNNSPLHF.

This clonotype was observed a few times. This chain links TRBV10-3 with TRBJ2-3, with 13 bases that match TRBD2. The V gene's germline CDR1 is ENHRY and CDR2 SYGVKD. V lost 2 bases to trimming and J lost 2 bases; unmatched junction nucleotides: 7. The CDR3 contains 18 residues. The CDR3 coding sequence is TGTGCCATCAGTGAGCCGAAGGGACTAGCGGGAACCACAGATACGCAGTATTTT. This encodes CAISEPKGLAGTTDTQYF.

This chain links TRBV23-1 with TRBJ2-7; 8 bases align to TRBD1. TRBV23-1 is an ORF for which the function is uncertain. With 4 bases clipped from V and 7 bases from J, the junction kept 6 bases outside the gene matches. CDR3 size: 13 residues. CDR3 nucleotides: TGCGCCAGCAGTCGGGACAGGATAGGGGAGCAGTACTTC. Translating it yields CASSRDRIGEQYF.

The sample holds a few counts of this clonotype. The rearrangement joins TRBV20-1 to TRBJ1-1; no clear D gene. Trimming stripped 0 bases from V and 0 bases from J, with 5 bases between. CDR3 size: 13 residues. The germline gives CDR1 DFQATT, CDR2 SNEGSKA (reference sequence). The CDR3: CSAREDLNTEAFF. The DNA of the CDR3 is TGCAGTGCTAGAGAAGACCTGAACACTGAAGCTTTCTTT.

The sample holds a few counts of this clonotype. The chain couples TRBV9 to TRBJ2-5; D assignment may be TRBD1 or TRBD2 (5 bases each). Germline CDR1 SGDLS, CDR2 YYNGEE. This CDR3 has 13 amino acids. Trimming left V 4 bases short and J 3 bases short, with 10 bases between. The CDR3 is CASSTRGKETQYF. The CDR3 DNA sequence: TGTGCCAGCAGCACCCGGGGCAAAGAGACCCAGTACTTC.

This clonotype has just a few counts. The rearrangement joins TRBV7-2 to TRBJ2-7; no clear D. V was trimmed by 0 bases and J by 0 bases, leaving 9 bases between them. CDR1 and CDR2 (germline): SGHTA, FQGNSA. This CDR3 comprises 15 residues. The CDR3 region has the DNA TGTGCCAGCAGCTTAGCGCGGCTTAACTCCTACGAGCAGTACTTC. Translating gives CASSLARLNSYEQYF.

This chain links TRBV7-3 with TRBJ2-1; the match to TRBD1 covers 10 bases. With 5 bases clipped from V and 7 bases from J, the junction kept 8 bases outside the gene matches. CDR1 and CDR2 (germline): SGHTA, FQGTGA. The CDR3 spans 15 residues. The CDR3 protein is CASSKDRGRGNEQFF. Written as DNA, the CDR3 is TGTGCCAGCAGCAAAGACAGGGGGCGCGGTAATGAGCAGTTCTTC.